This is a list of T cell receptor beta chains from one sample in a study of CD8+ T cells in alopecia areata. Sequencing used immunoSEQ multiplex PCR; TCRdb keeps in-frame clones, though not all of them. The data show around 16,000 clones, 45% to 65% seen once. The sequenced sample consisted of skin. Source of these receptors: a human donor with alopecia areata. Both conserved end residues are part of each CDR3. Each record gives: J gene, D gene, clone size, V gene, CDR3 DNA, CDR3 protein. D genes are given only for firm matches. Size tells how often a clone was seen (once, few, many) or the class of an expanded clone, and some rows leave it out.

j_gene: TRBJ2-7
d_gene: TRBD2
abundance: NA
v_gene: TRBV28
CDR3nt: TGTGCCAGCAGTTTATTACATCGCGAGACTAGCTCAGCCTACGAGCAGTACTTC
CDR3aa: CASSLLHRETSSAYEQYF

j_gene: TRBJ2-7
d_gene: TRBD1
abundance: NA
v_gene: TRBV5-4
CDR3nt: TGTGCCAGCAGCAACAACAGGGGGCTCTTGGGCGAGCAGTACTTC
CDR3aa: CASSNNRGLLGEQYF

j_gene: TRBJ2-1
d_gene: TRBD2
abundance: NA
v_gene: TRBV6-1
CDR3nt: TGTGCCAGCAGACGAGCGGGACCTTACAATGAGCAGTTCTTC
CDR3aa: CASRRAGPYNEQFF

j_gene: TRBJ2-1
d_gene: TRBD2
abundance: NA
v_gene: TRBV12-5
CDR3nt: TGTGCTAGTGGTTTAGGGAGCGGGAACAATGAGCAGTTCTTC
CDR3aa: CASGLGSGNNEQFF

j_gene: TRBJ2-1
d_gene: NA
abundance: NA
v_gene: TRBV7-3
CDR3nt: TGTGCCAGCAGTCTGAACATGGGGGGCGGCCTCAATGAGCAGTTCTTC
CDR3aa: CASSLNMGGGLNEQFF

j_gene: TRBJ2-2
d_gene: NA
abundance: NA
v_gene: TRBV11-2
CDR3nt: TGTGCCAGCAGCTTAGGGTTGGGGGGTGTAACCAGGGAGCTGTTTTTT
CDR3aa: CASSLGLGGVTRELFF

j_gene: TRBJ1-2
d_gene: TRBD1
abundance: medium-sized
v_gene: TRBV7-3
CDR3nt: TGTGCCAGCAGCTTAAGGCCGGGACAGTTTGATGGCTACACCTTC
CDR3aa: CASSLRPGQFDGYTF

j_gene: TRBJ2-7
d_gene: TRBD2
abundance: NA
v_gene: TRBV4-1
CDR3nt: TGCGCCAGCAGCCAGGCCGCTAGCGGAAAATTCTACGAGCAGTACTTC
CDR3aa: CASSQAASGKFYEQYF

j_gene: TRBJ2-7
d_gene: NA
abundance: NA
v_gene: TRBV7-8
CDR3nt: TGTGCCAGCAGCTCAATGGTTGGCCCTTTCTCCTACGAGCAGTACTTC
CDR3aa: CASSSMVGPFSYEQYF

j_gene: TRBJ2-7
d_gene: NA
abundance: NA
v_gene: TRBV28
CDR3nt: TGTGCCAGCAGTTACCCCGGCGGCCCCTACGAGCAGTACTTC
CDR3aa: CASSYPGGPYEQYF

j_gene: TRBJ2-7
d_gene: NA
abundance: few
v_gene: TRBV27
CDR3nt: TGTGCCAGCAGTGCGCACGGACAGTCGTACTTC
CDR3aa: CASSAHGQSYF

j_gene: TRBJ1-1
d_gene: NA
abundance: few
v_gene: TRBV28
CDR3nt: TGTGCCAGCGTGCGGAACACTGAAGCTTTCTTT
CDR3aa: CASVRNTEAFF

j_gene: TRBJ2-3
d_gene: NA
abundance: NA
v_gene: TRBV15
CDR3nt: TGTGCCACCAGCGGGGGGCCGTTAGGACTGAACACAGATACGCAGTATTTT
CDR3aa: CATSGGPLGLNTDTQYF

j_gene: TRBJ2-1
d_gene: TRBD1
abundance: few
v_gene: TRBV27
CDR3nt: TGTGCCAGCACCCCTCGGACAGGACATATTTACAATGAGCAGTTCTTC
CDR3aa: CASTPRTGHIYNEQFF

j_gene: TRBJ2-3
d_gene: NA
abundance: NA
v_gene: TRBV6-1
CDR3nt: TGTGCCAGCGGGGAGGGCAGGGGGAGAGATACGCAGTATTTT
CDR3aa: CASGEGRGRDTQYF

j_gene: TRBJ2-3
d_gene: TRBD2
abundance: few
v_gene: TRBV4-1
CDR3nt: TGCGCCAGCAGCCAGCGGGAGGGCACAGATACGCAGTATTTT
CDR3aa: CASSQREGTDTQYF